This T cell receptor (beta chain) was recorded in a study of metastatic and nonmetastatic thyroid tumors. Study overall: Patients with malignant and benign thyroid disease provided blood and tumor or nodule tissue, whose repertoires were compared. General observations from the study: Significantly greater TCR beta diversity was reportedly found in malignant thyroid tumors than in benign nodules (in blood and tumor).

By share of the sample, this clone is medium-sized. The antigen is unknown. Original data processing: Construction of a distant-metastasis classifier for papillary thyroid cancer relied on CDR3 differences across clinicopathological groups. Using MiXCR, TCRdb re-called clones from the PCR reads. Here the V and J calls rest on TCRdb's processing, not on the authors' analysis. The sample yields over 10,000 clones, about a quarter seen once. Nobody among the patients had been given any treatment before thyroid surgery. The germline gives CDR1 MDHEN, CDR2 SYDVKM. V was cut by 3 bases and J by 6 bases, with 14 bases left in between. The CDR3 spans 14 residues.

This clonotype was sampled from a female donor with papillary thyroid cancer or a benign thyroid nodule (not recorded which). Some clones in this sample may be carry-over from other donors' samples. The chain recombines TRBV28 with TRBJ1-2; D may be TRBD1 (5 bases). The sequenced material came from blood. In nucleotides, the CDR3 is TGTGCCAGCAGTTTCTCGCCCCAGGGTGATGGCTACACCTTC. It codes for CASSFSPQGDGYTF.